This T cell receptor (beta chain) was recovered during a study of a mutant IDH1 vaccine in newly diagnosed glioma. Time point indicated: baseline, week 1 (first vaccination visit). The treatment: pre-vaccination baseline after standard-of-care therapy. The data were produced by immunoSEQ multiplex PCR, yet TCRdb's version contains in-frame clones alone and is incomplete. This sample has tens of thousands of clones, with about three quarters found just once. Trimming took off 1 base at V and 2 bases at J, with 12 bases between the two ends. The CDR3 sequence is 16 residues long. Per germline, CDR1 LNHNV and CDR2 YYDKDF (reference sequence). Study observations and caveats: Top-clonotype changes in peripheral T cells seemed unrelated to pseudoprogression.

As to this clone: Its antigen remains unknown.

J is TRBJ2-4 and V is TRBV15; D gene ambiguous. This sample comprised peripheral blood mononuclear cells (PBMCs), obtained from a glioma patient treated with radiotherapy, temozolomide or both. This clonotype was sampled from a man in his fifties or sixties with glioma. Some clones in this sample may be carry-over from other donors' samples. CDR3 nucleotide sequence: TGTGCCACCAGCAGAGGAGTTAAAGGGACCAAAAACATTCAGTACTTC. Residues: CATSRGVKGTKNIQYF.